A single sample is the source of the 22 T cell receptor beta chains below, sequenced in a study of blood T cell repertoires in COVID-19. Assay used: immunoSEQ multiplex PCR; TCRdb lists only in-frame clones, some missing. The sample includes more than 150,000 clones, approximately 85% of them seen just once. Sequencing was done on a sample of peripheral blood. The receptors come from a woman older than 75 with acute or convalescent COVID-19.

The rearrangement links TRBV19 to TRBJ2-5; tentatively, D is TRBD2 (6 bases). The V and J ends lost 1 base and 5 bases respectively, with 14 bases between them. This CDR3 spans 15 amino acids. The germline gives CDR1 LNHDA, CDR2 SQIVND (reference sequence). The CDR3 reads CASSIGSGSRETQYF. The DNA of the CDR3 is TGTGCCAGTAGTATAGGTAGCGGCTCGAGGGAGACCCAGTACTTC.

The V gene is TRBV7-2, the J gene TRBJ1-1, with 9 bases lining up with TRBD1. Germline CDR1 SGHTA, CDR2 FQGNSA. V lost 5 bases to trimming and J lost 1 base; unmatched junction nucleotides: 5. The CDR3 has 15 residues. The CDR3 loop reads CASSRTGDKNTEAFF. Written as DNA, the CDR3 is TGTGCCAGCAGCCGGACAGGGGATAAGAACACTGAAGCTTTCTTT.

V and J are TRBV11-2 and TRBJ2-6, with D unresolved. The length of the CDR3 is 15 residues. With 1 base removed from V and 4 bases from J, the gap between germline ends came to 8 bases. Germline loops: CDR1 SGHAT, CDR2 FQNNGV. CDR3 amino acids: CASSLVRAGANVLTF. The CDR3 nucleotides read TGTGCCAGCAGCTTAGTCCGTGCGGGGGCCAACGTCCTGACTTTC. Using reference TRBV11-2 and TRBJ2-6 for the parts outside the CDR3, the full variable domain is EAGVAQSPRYKIIEKRQSVAFWCNPISGHATLYWYQQILGQGPKLLIQFQNNGVVDDSQLPKDRFSAERLKGVDSTLKIQPAKLEDSAVYLCASSLVRAGANVLTFGAGSRLTVL.

The chain uses TRBV6-1 and TRBJ1-1, with TRBD1 matching over 8 bases. The CDR3 consists of 15 residues. CDR1 and CDR2 from the germline V gene are MNHNS and SASEGT. J lost 3 bases, V lost 2 bases, and 5 bases had no gene match. The CDR3 nucleotides are TGTGCCAGCAGTGAACAGGGGGCAGCGGACACTGAAGCTTTCTTT. As protein: CASSEQGAADTEAFF.

The V and J genes are TRBV15 and TRBJ1-5; 10 nucleotides agree with TRBD1. Germline V lookup: CDR1 LNHNV, CDR2 YYDKDF (reference sequence). This CDR3 is 15 amino acids long. Unmatched junction bases numbered 7, after V lost 7 bases and J lost 4 bases. The DNA of the CDR3 is TGTGCCACCACCACCGGACAGGGGGGGAATCAGCCCCAGCATTTT. Its translation is CATTTGQGGNQPQHF.

The V and J genes are TRBV29-1 and TRBJ2-5, with 8 positions matching TRBD1. Germline CDR1 SQVTM, CDR2 ANQGSEA. The CDR3 is 15 residues long. After removal of 2 bases from V and 1 base from J, the junction contained 6 bases not matched to a gene. CDR3 protein: CSVEPDRASQETQYF. Here the CDR3 DNA reads TGCAGCGTTGAACCGGACAGGGCGTCCCAAGAGACCCAGTACTTC.

V usage is TRBV7-2 and J usage is TRBJ2-7, with D possibly TRBD2 on 6 matching bases. The CDR3 is 15 amino acids. From germline, CDR1 is SGHTA and CDR2 FQGNSA. Trimming took 5 bases from V and 0 from J, leaving 14 bases between them. The CDR3 region has the DNA TGTGCCAGCAGCCAAGTGGGGACTGGCTCCTACGAGCAGTACTTC. Its translation is CASSQVGTGSYEQYF.

V and J are TRBV19 and TRBJ1-1; 7 bases map to TRBD1. The V and J ends lost 6 bases and 5 bases, in that order; junction bases with no gene match: 9. Germline V gene lookup returns CDR1 LNHDA and CDR2 SQIVND (reference sequence). The CDR3 covers 14 residues. The CDR3 DNA reads TGTGCCAGTAGCCTACAGGGGAGAGGAACTGAAGCTTTCTTT. This gives the protein CASSLQGRGTEAFF.

The gene calls are TRBV12-3 or TRBV12-4 and TRBJ1-1; D perhaps matches TRBD1 (5 bases). This CDR3 is 13 amino acids long. Trimming removed 6 bases at V and 4 bases at J, with 12 bases between. The DNA for the CDR3 is TGTGCCAGCAGGAGCCCCGGGGGCACTGAAGCTTTCTTT. It encodes CASRSPGGTEAFF.

This sequence joins TRBV7-9 and TRBJ2-1, with 8 nucleotides matching TRBD2. Per the germline V gene, CDR1 is SEHNR and CDR2 is FQNEAQ (reference sequence). J lost 6 bases, V lost 1 base, and 5 bases had no gene match. The CDR3 is made up of 15 amino acids. CDR3 sequence: CASSLETSASNEQFF. In DNA form, the CDR3 reads TGTGCCAGCAGCTTAGAGACTAGCGCGAGCAATGAGCAGTTCTTC.

The chain uses TRBV9 and TRBJ2-7; TRBD1 agrees at 8 bases. The CDR3 loop spans 14 amino acids. Trimming removed 3 bases from V and 1 base from J; junction bases left unmatched: 3. From germline, CDR1 is SGDLS and CDR2 YYNGEE. The CDR3 region is CASSEQGGSYEQYF. The CDR3 nucleotides are TGTGCCAGCAGCGAACAGGGGGGTTCCTACGAGCAGTACTTC.

J is TRBJ1-1 and V is TRBV6-2 or TRBV6-3, with a weak D call TRBD1 (6 bases). V lost 6 bases and J lost 5, with 16 bases in between. From germline, CDR1 is MNHEY and CDR2 SVGEGT. The CDR3 loop spans 14 amino acids. CDR3 sequence: CASSFQGTGTEAFF. CDR3 in DNA: TGTGCCAGCAGCTTTCAGGGGACGGGAACTGAAGCTTTCTTT.

This clone has a handful of counts. This chain uses TRBV7-2 with TRBJ1-5; the D gene is possibly TRBD1 (6 bases). V was clipped by 5 bases and J by 6 bases, with 20 bases between them. The CDR3 runs 16 residues. Germline values: CDR1 SGHTA, CDR2 FQGNSA. CDR3 in amino acids: CASSRKQGDGIQPQHF. The DNA for the CDR3 is TGTGCCAGCAGCCGTAAACAGGGTGATGGCATTCAGCCCCAGCATTTT. Variable domain in full (rest from reference TRBV7-2 and TRBJ1-5): GAGVSQSPSNKVTEKGKDVELRCDPISGHTALYWYRQSLGQGLEFLIYFQGNSAPDKSGLPSDRFSAERTGGSVSTLTIQRTQQEDSAVYLCASSRKQGDGIQPQHFGDGTRLSIL.

The rearrangement joins TRBV5-4 to TRBJ2-5; possibly TRBD2 for D (6 bases). The germline V gene encodes CDR1 SGHNT and CDR2 YYREEE (reference sequence). This CDR3 comprises 16 residues. Deletions cut 3 bases from V and 4 bases from J, with 19 bases between. The chain's CDR3 is CASSSDPGTRGETQYF. DNA of the CDR3: TGTGCCAGCAGCTCCGATCCCGGGACTCGAGGAGAGACCCAGTACTTC.

This clone was counted a single time. The chain uses TRBV3-1 (or the pseudogene TRBV3-2) and TRBJ1-1; TRBD1 matches at 7 bases. Germline V gene sequence: CDR1 LGHDT, CDR2 YNNKEL (reference sequence). V was pared by 4 bases and J by 3 bases, with 11 bases of the junction left unmatched. This CDR3 spans 16 amino acids. The CDR3 here is CASSLRPGQRYTEAFF. The CDR3 DNA sequence: TGTGCCAGCAGCCTCAGACCGGGACAGCGATACACTGAAGCTTTCTTT.

This clone was detected a few times. The chain uses TRBV27 and TRBJ1-5, with 7 bases aligning to TRBD1. V shed 2 bases, J shed 6 bases, and the junction held 7 bases outside the gene matches. The length of the CDR3 is 15 residues. The germline CDR1 and CDR2 sequences are MNHEY and SMNVEV (reference sequence). CDR3 in amino acids: CASSLEGGWGQPQHF. DNA of the CDR3: TGTGCCAGCAGTTTAGAAGGGGGCTGGGGTCAGCCCCAGCATTTT.

CDR3 sequence reads: CASSQGRGLTEAFF. The CDR3 DNA sequence: TGTGCCAGCAGCCAGGGCAGGGGGCTTACTGAAGCTTTCTTT. The chain combines TRBV7-2 with TRBJ1-1; TRBD1 matches 8 bases. The CDR3 totals 14 residues. After removal of 5 bases from V and 5 bases from J, the junction contained 7 bases not matched to a gene. The germline V gene encodes CDR1 SGHTA and CDR2 FQGNSA.

The chain couples TRBV19 to TRBJ2-5; TRBD2 is a possible D gene (6 bases). The CDR3 loop spans 14 amino acids. Looked up from germline, CDR1 is LNHDA and CDR2 is SQIVND (reference sequence). Trimming removed 5 bases from V and 0 bases from J, with 10 bases in between. CDR3 DNA sequence: TGTGCCAGTAGTCCGGGGGACTACCAAGAGACCCAGTACTTC. Its protein product is CASSPGDYQETQYF.

The chain joins TRBV18 to TRBJ2-2, with D perhaps matching TRBD2 (6 bases). CDR3 length: 16 residues. From germline, CDR1 is KGHSH and CDR2 LQKENI. Trimming removed 0 bases at V and 0 bases at J, with 8 bases between. CDR3: CASSPPGGTNTGELFF. Written as DNA, the CDR3 is TGTGCCAGCTCACCACCCGGGGGAACGAACACCGGGGAGCTGTTTTTT.

The CDR3 DNA is TGTGCCAGCAGCTTAGATCTGAAGTTAGCGGGGGGGAATGAGCAGTTCTTC. It encodes CASSLDLKLAGGNEQFF. The J gene is TRBJ2-1, the V gene TRBV11-2, with TRBD2 matching over 11 bases. Per germline, CDR1 SGHAT and CDR2 FQNNGV. This CDR3 spans 17 amino acids. The V gene end was trimmed by 0 bases and the J gene end by 7 bases; junction bases not matched to a gene: 8.

The chain couples TRBV7-2 to TRBJ2-1; TRBD1 aligns across 8 bases. The CDR3 totals 15 residues. V dropped 8 bases and J dropped 6; count of bases not matched to a gene: 12. CDR1 and CDR2 from the germline V gene are SGHTA and FQGNSA. CDR3 sequence: CASGNPGTGVNEQFF. The CDR3 DNA is TGTGCCAGCGGTAACCCCGGGACAGGAGTCAATGAGCAGTTCTTC. The whole variable domain, remainder taken from reference TRBV7-2 and TRBJ2-1, is GAGVSQSPSNKVTEKGKDVELRCDPISGHTALYWYRQSLGQGLEFLIYFQGNSAPDKSGLPSDRFSAERTGGSVSTLTIQRTQQEDSAVYLCASGNPGTGVNEQFFGPGTRLTVL.

This clone was observed a few times. The sample has other DNA sequences that encode this CDR3 too. The genes are TRBV9 and TRBJ1-1, with D unresolved. In germline, CDR1 is SGDLS, CDR2 YYNGEE. V was trimmed by 0 bases and J by 4 bases, leaving 10 bases between them. The CDR3 totals 14 residues. The CDR3 is CASSVGGRGTEAFF. The CDR3 nucleotides read TGTGCCAGCAGCGTAGGAGGGCGGGGCACTGAAGCTTTCTTT.